This T cell receptor (beta chain) was recovered during a study of patients and donors after allogeneic stem cell transplantation (dated by TCRdb to between 2020 and 2021). This clonotype was picked up a small number of times. It has no known antigen specificity. No quality values exist for individual bases; no much larger clone is one base distant. Library generation was performed with RT-PCR. Sequenced on a NextSeq 550. TCRdb trimmed public reads at Q25 via fastp, called clones via MiXCR and kept in-frame beta chains. Every distinct CDR3 protein forms one entry, paired with its most common genes and DNA. This sample comprises roughly 940,000 distinct CDR3 sequences, about 20% of them detected only once. Roughly 6% of the sample is in the top ten clones. From cysteine to phenylalanine, the CDR3 is 15 amino acids long. Kept here is only the CDR3 DNA, which spans 45 bases and is read in frame from base 1. V is cut by 6 bases and J by 12 bases, and the space between the germline ends is 23 bases. The germline V gene sets CDR1 to SNHLY and CDR2 to FYNNEI.

The chain links TRBV2 with TRBJ2-2, with the D gene tentatively TRBD1 or TRBD2, based on 5 matching bases in each. The sequence was collected from a human donor who was either an allogeneic HSCT recipient or a stem cell or donor lymphocyte infusion donor (not recorded which). It is not recorded whose cells these are; they may come from a transplant donor. The sample taken for sequencing was blood, either unsorted or a sorted T cell fraction (not recorded which). The CDR3 in this case is CASRGDDSNSVKLFF. The DNA is TGTGCCAGCAGAGGGGACGACAGTAATTCCGTTAAGCTGTTTTTT.